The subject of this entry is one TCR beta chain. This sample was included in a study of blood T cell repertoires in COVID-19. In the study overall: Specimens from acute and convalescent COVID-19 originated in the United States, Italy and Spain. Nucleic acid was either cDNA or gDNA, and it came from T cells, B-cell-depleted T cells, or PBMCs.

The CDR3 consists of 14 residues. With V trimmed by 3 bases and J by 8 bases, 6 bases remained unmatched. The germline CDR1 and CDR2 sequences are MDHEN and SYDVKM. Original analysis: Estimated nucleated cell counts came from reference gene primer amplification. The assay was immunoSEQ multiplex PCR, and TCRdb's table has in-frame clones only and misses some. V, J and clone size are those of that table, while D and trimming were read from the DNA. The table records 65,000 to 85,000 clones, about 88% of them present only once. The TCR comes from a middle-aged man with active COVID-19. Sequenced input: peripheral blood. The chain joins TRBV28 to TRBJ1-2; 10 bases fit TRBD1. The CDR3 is CASSFPGTGDGYTF. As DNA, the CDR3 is TGTGCCAGCAGTTTCCCCGGGACAGGGGACGGCTACACCTTC.